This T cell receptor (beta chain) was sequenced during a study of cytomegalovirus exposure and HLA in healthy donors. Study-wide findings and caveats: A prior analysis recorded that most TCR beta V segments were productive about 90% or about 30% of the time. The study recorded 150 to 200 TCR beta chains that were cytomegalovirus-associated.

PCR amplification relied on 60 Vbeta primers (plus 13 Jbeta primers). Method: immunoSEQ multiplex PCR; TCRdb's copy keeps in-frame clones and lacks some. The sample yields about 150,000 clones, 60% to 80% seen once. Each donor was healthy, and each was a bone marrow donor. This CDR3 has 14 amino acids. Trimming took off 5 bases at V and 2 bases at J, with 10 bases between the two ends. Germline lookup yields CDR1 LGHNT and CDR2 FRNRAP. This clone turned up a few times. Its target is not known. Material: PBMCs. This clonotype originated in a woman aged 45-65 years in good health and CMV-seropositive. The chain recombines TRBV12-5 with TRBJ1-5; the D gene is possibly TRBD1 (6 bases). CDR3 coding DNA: TGTGCTAGTGGTGCGGGGGCGGGCAATCAGCCCCAGCATTTT. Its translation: CASGAGAGNQPQHF.